This T cell receptor (beta chain) came from a study of shared clonotypes between healthy human individuals. Study in general: The donors, a couple of women and a few men, were aged 18 to 49. The study's findings and limits: Represented diversity (both genetic and exposure-history) was limited by the small number of donors.

This clone has just a few counts. Its antigen is unidentified. Trimming cost V 0 bases and J 3 bases, with 12 bases left between them. There are 15 residues in the CDR3. In germline, CDR1 is SGHRS, CDR2 YFSETQ. Produced via immunoSEQ multiplex PCR; TCRdb's table is partial and in-frame only. The sample lists 1,100,000 or so clones, around 78% occurring once. The receptor was derived from a man between 18 and 35 years old in good health. Some clones in this sample may be carry-over from other donors' samples. Specimen: memory CD4+ T cells from PBMCs. The subset: CD45RA-negative fraction. The rearrangement links TRBV5-1 to TRBJ1-1, with TRBD1 as a possible D gene (5 bases). The CDR3 DNA is TGCGCCAGCAGCTTGGCCGGGCCGGGGGACACTGAAGCTTTCTTT. Protein: CASSLAGPGDTEAFF.